This T cell receptor beta chain was sequenced during a study of CD8 T cells in Susac syndrome. The CDR3 sequence is 19 residues long. Germline trimming cut 5 bases from V and 2 bases from J; bases unmatched to any gene: 17. TCR beta sequencing covered blood CD8+ and CD4+ T cells. RNA totalling roughly 0.45 to 1 ug underwent reverse transcription with random hexamers. Each CDR3 protein gets one entry after TCRdb re-called the immunoSEQ multiplex PCR reads with MiXCR. The repertoire has more than 65,000 distinct CDR3 sequences, approximately 95% of them found once; the top ten carry roughly 0.46%. This clonotype was recorded once.

V gene TRBV12-3 or TRBV12-4 combines with J gene TRBJ2-3; 9 nucleotides match TRBD2. The sequencing input was CD8+ T cells from PBMCs. The source of this sequence is a human donor with Susac syndrome. The CDR3 nucleotides are TGTGCCAGCAGTGGCCCCCGGGGGCGGGAGGGCCTTAACACAGATACGCAGTATTTT. The encoded protein is CASSGPRGREGLNTDTQYF.